This TCR beta chain emerged from a study of blood T cell repertoires in COVID-19. The germline V gene encodes CDR1 LNHNV and CDR2 YYDKDF (reference sequence). Deletions cut 5 bases from V and 3 bases from J, with 8 bases between. The CDR3 spans 12 residues. Enrollees, about 18 to 89 years old, lived in 25 or so US areas. Cohort assignment relied on participant-reported clinical history. The repertoire was sequenced with immunoSEQ multiplex PCR; TCRdb's copy has only in-frame clones and lacks some. The sample carries under 300,000 clones, 90% to 95% recorded once. The chain has TRBV15 and TRBJ2-7; D perhaps matches TRBD1 (5 bases). This receptor was taken from a woman younger than 30 who had recovered from COVID-19. The sequenced sample was PBMCs or T cells enriched from blood (not recorded which). CDR3 loop: CATSYTGYEQYF. CDR3 DNA: TGTGCCACCAGCTATACAGGCTACGAGCAGTACTTC.